This paragraph covers one TCR beta chain sequence. No cognate antigen has been identified for it. Base qualities are not provided; no much larger clone lies one nucleotide away. Other DNA variants within this sample encode the same CDR3. Via the germline V gene, CDR1 is SQVTM and CDR2 ANQGSEA. V is shortened by 6 bases, J by 3 bases, and the region joining them spans 5 bases. Counted from cysteine to phenylalanine, this CDR3 has 10 amino acids. Kept here is only the CDR3 DNA, which spans 30 bases and is read in frame from base 1. This entry comes from a study of memory CD4+ T cells and cytomegalovirus serostatus (dated by TCRdb to the late 2010s). For the wider study: The cohort comprised some 35 healthy Belgian adults, 9 CMV seropositive and some 24 CMV seronegative. The study sequenced CD4+ memory TCRbeta repertoires of a Belgian cohort with known cytomegalovirus serostatus to replicate a published TCR-based CMV serostatus classifier.

Single viable CD3+CD4+CD8-CD45RO+ cells were sorted as memory CD4+ T cells on a FACSAria II. CMV serostatus was determined using a Roche Elecsys assay that detects serum IgG against CMV pp150, pp28, p38 and p52. Once the samples were thawed, total CD4+ T cells were enriched through positive selection using CD4 magnetic microbeads. The samples came from a different study that was designed specifically to examine the CD4+ T cell memory repertoire. Peripheral blood mononuclear cells were isolated and cryopreserved according to standard operating procedures, and serum was kept at -80 degrees C. The staining used CD3-PerCP (BW264/56), CD4-APC (RPA-T4), CD45RO-PE (UCHT1) and CD8-Pacific Orange (3B5) antibodies, and Sytox blue was used to exclude non-viable cells. Results the study describes overall, beyond this receptor: Only CD4+CD45RO+ memory cells were sequenced, in contrast to the original study, which included naive and memory CD4+ and CD8+ populations. On the Belgian cohort, the classifier based on the original framework reached a median bootstrapped AUC of roughly 0.96, with a 95% CI of 0.76-1.00. CMV serostatus prediction reached a median bootstrapped AUC of roughly 0.96 with the original framework and about 0.93 with a US-trained random forest. The results were interpreted as suggesting that the CMV-associated TCR signature is largely present in the CD4+ memory repertoire. Of 164 previously reported CMV-associated TCRbeta sequences, 67 appeared in the CD4+ memory repertoires, each in one to five individuals.

Genomic DNA was extracted from sorted cells with the Quick-DNA Microprep Kit. Amplification of TCRbeta DNA was done with the immunoSEQ hsTCRbeta kit, following the protocol from the manufacturer. An Illumina MiSeq instrument was used to sequence the TCRbeta libraries. As for the authors' bioinformatics: After out-of-frame sequences were removed, 2.4 million or so distinct TCRbeta sequences remained, averaging about 61,000 per individual. Each individual was scored according to the count of 164 previously reported CMV-associated TCRbeta sequences and the total productive distinct TCRbeta count. A beta-binomial model was reimplemented in Python, and scikit-learn random forests with default parameters were trained on US cohort data. Classifier performance on the Belgian cohort was reported as the median AUC with percentile confidence intervals calculated over 10,000 bootstrap iterations. Entries here come from immuneACCESS through TCRdb and include only in-frame sequences with V and J called. Some clones fail to appear in such tables; in the studies checked, an unresolved V gene covers under half of the shortfall, and the cause of the remainder is unknown. V, J and clone size are those of that table, while D and trimming were read from the DNA. The sample table lists 80,000 or so clones, roughly 78% of them with a count of one. The ten most abundant clones make up just over 2.5% of the sample.

Source material: memory CD4+ T cells from blood. The TCR comes from an adult in good health and CMV-seropositive. This chain is built from TRBV29-1 and TRBJ1-1, with the D gene not confidently named. The CDR3 is CSVGDTEAFF. In nucleotide form, the sequence is TGCAGCGTAGGTGACACTGAAGCTTTCTTT.